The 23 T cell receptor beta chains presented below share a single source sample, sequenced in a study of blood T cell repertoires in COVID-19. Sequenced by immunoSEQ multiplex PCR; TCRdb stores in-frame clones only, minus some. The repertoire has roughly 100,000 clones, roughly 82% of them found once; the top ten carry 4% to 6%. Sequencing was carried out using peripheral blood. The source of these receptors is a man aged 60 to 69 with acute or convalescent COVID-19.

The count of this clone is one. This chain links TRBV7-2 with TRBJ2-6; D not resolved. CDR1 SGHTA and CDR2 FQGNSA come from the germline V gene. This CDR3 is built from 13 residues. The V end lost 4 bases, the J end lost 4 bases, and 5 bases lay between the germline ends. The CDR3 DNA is TGTGCCAGCAGCTCCTCCGGGGCCAACGTCCTGACTTTC. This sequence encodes CASSSSGANVLTF.

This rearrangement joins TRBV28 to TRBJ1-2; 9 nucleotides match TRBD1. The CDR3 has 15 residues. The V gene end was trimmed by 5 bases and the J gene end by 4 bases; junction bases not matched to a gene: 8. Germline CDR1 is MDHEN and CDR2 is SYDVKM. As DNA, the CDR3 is TGTGCCAGCAGTGTCTTACAGGGGGCGGGCTATGGCTACACCTTC. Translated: CASSVLQGAGYGYTF.

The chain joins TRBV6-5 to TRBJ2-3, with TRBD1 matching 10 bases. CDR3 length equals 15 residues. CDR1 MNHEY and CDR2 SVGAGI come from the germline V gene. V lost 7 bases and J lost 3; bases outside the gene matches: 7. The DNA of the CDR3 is TGTGCCAGCACGACAGGGGGCTCGGGAACAGATACGCAGTATTTT. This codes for CASTTGGSGTDTQYF.

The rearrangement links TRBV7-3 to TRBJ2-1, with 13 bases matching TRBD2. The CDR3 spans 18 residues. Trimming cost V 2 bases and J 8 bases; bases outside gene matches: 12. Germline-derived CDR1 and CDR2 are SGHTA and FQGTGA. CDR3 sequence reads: CASSLEGLAGIKAHEQFF. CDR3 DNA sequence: TGTGCCAGCAGCTTAGAGGGACTAGCGGGAATCAAGGCCCATGAGCAGTTCTTC.

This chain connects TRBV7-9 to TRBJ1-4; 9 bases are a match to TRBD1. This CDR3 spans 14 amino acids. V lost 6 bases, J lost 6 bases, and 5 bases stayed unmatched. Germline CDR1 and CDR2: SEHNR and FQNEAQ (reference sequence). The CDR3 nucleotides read TGTGCCAGCAGTCGAGGGACAGGGCATGAAAAACTGTTTTTT. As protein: CASSRGTGHEKLFF.

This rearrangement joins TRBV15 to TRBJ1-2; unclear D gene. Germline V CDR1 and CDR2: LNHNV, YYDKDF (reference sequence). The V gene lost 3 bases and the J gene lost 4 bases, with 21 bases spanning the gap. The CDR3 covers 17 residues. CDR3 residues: CATSRDLVGGTSYGYTF. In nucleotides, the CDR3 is TGTGCCACCAGCAGGGATCTCGTCGGAGGTACTTCCTATGGCTACACCTTC.

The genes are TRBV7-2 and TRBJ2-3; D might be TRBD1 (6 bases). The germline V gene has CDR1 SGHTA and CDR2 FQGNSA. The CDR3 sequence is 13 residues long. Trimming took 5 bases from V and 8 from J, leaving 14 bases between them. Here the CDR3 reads CASSAEGHATQYF. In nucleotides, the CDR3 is TGTGCCAGCAGCGCCGAGGGACACGCTACGCAGTATTTT.

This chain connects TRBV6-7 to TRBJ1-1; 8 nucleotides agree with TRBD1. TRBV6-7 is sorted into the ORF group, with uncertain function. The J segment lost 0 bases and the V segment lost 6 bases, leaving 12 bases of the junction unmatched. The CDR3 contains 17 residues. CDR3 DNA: TGTGCCAGCAGCCCCGGACAGGGTTGTCCGATGAACACTGAAGCTTTCTTT. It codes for CASSPGQGCPMNTEAFF.

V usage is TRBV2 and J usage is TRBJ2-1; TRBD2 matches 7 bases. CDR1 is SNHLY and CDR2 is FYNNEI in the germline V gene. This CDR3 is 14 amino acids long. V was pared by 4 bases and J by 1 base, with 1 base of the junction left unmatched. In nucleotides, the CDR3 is TGTGCCAGCAGTGGGGGGGGATCCTACAATGAGCAGTTCTTC. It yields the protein CASSGGGSYNEQFF.

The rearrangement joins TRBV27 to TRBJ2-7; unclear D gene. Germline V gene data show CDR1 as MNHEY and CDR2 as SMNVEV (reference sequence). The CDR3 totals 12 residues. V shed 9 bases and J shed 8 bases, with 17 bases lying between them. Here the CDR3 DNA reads TGTGCCAGTTCGAACCCTGATTACAAGCAGTACTTC. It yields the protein CASSNPDYKQYF.

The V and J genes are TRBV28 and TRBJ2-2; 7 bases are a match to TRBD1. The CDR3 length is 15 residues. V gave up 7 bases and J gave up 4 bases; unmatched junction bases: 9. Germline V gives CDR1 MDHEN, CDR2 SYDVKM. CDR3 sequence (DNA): TGTGCCAGCAACACGGGACAGTTCCCCACCGGGGAGCTGTTTTTT. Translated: CASNTGQFPTGELFF.

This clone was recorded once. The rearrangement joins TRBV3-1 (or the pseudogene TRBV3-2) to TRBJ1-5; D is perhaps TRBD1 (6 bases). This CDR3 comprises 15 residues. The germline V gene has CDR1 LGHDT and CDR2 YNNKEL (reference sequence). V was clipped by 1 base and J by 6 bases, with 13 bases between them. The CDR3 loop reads CASSQGAGASQPQHF. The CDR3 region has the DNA TGTGCCAGCAGCCAAGGGGCGGGGGCGAGTCAGCCCCAGCATTTT.

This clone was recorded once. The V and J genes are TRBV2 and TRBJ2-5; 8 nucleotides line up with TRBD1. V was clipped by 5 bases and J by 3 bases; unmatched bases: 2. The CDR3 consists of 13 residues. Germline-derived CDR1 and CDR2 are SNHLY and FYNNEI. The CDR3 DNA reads TGTGCCAGCAGTTGGACAGGGAAAGAGACCCAGTACTTC. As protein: CASSWTGKETQYF.

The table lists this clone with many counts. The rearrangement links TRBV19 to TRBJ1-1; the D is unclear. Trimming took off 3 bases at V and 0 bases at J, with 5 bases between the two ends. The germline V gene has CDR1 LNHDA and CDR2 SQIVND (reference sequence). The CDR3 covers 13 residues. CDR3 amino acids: CASSILVNTEAFF. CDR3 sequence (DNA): TGTGCCAGTAGTATCTTAGTGAACACTGAAGCTTTCTTT. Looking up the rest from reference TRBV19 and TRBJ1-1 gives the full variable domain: DGGITQSPKYLFRKEGQNVTLSCEQNLNHDAMYWYRQDPGQGLRLIYYSQIVNDFQKGDIAEGYSVSREKKESFPLTVTSAQKNPTAFYLCASSILVNTEAFFGQGTRLTVV.

CDR3 coding DNA: TGTGCCAGCAGCAAGCCCGGGACAGGGGGTGACTATGGCTACACCTTC. The encoded protein is CASSKPGTGGDYGYTF. The chain has TRBV6-2 or TRBV6-3 and TRBJ1-2; 11 bases match TRBD1. Per germline, CDR1 MNHEY and CDR2 SVGEGT. Germline trimming cut 6 bases from V and 3 bases from J; bases unmatched to any gene: 9. The CDR3 consists of 16 residues.

CDR3: CASSRDRANTEAFF. The CDR3 DNA follows: TGCGCCAGCAGCCGTGACAGGGCGAACACTGAAGCTTTCTTT. J is TRBJ1-1 and V is TRBV4-1, with 7 bases lining up with TRBD1. V gave up 4 bases and J gave up 1 base; unmatched junction bases: 3. The CDR3 consists of 14 residues. Germline V gene sequence: CDR1 MGHRA, CDR2 YSYEKL.

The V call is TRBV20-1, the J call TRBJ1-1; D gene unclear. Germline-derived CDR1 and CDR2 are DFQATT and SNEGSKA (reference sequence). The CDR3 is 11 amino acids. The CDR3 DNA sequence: TGCAGCATACCGGGAAACGCTGAAGCTTTCTTT. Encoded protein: CSIPGNAEAFF.

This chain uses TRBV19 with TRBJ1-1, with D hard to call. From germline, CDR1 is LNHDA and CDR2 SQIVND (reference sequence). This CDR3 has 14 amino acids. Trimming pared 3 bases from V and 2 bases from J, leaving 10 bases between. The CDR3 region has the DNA TGTGCCAGTAGTATTGAAGAGGTAAACACTGAAGCTTTCTTT. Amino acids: CASSIEEVNTEAFF.

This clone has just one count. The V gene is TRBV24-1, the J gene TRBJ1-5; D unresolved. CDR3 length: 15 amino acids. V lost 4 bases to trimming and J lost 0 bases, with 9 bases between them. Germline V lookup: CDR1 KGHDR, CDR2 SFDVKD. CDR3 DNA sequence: TGTGCCACCAGTGAGAGACTCAATAGCAATCAGCCCCAGCATTTT. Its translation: CATSERLNSNQPQHF.

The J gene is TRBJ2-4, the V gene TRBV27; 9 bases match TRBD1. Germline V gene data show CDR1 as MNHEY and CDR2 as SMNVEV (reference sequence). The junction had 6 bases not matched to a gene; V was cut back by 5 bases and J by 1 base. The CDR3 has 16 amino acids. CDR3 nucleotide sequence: TGTGCCAGCAGTCCCAACGACAGGGGGGCCAAAAACATTCAGTACTTC. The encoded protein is CASSPNDRGAKNIQYF.

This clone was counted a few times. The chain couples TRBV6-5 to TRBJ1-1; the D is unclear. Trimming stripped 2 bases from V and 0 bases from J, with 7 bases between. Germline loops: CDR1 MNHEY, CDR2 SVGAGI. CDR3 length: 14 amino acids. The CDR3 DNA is TGTGCCAGCAGTTACGGGCAGCTGAACACTGAAGCTTTCTTT. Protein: CASSYGQLNTEAFF.

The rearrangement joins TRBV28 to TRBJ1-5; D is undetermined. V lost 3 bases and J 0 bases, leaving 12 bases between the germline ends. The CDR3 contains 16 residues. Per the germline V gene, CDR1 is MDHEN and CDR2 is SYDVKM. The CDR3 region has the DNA TGTGCCAGCAGTTTGCCAGGACTTCATAGCAATCAGCCCCAGCATTTT. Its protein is CASSLPGLHSNQPQHF.

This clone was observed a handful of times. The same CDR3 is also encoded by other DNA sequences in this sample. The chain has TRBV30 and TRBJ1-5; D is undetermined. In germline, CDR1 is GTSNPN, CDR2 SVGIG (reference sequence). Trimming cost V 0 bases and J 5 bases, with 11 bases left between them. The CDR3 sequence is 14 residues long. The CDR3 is CAWSVMAGDQPQHF. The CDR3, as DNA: TGTGCCTGGAGTGTAATGGCGGGTGATCAGCCCCAGCATTTT.